One and the same sample provided the 13 T cell receptor beta chains below, sequenced in a study of blood T cell repertoires in COVID-19. This table comes from immunoSEQ multiplex PCR, and its TCRdb copy is limited to in-frame clones, with some not included. The table records approximately 230,000 clones, around 86% of them present only once. Sequenced material: PBMCs or T cells enriched from blood (not recorded which). These receptors all come from a man aged 40-50 years who had recovered from COVID-19.

CDR3 nucleotides: TGTGCCAGCAGTACCTCAGGGTTTAGCAATCAGCCCCAGCATTTT. It codes for CASSTSGFSNQPQHF. The chain employs TRBV27 and TRBJ1-5; TRBD1 is a possible D gene (5 bases). Trimming took 5 bases from V and 0 from J, leaving 11 bases between them. CDR1 is MNHEY and CDR2 is SMNVEV in the germline V gene (reference sequence). CDR3 length equals 15 residues.

The chain recombines TRBV5-4 with TRBJ2-5; D possibly corresponds to TRBD2 (5 bases). The V and J ends lost 4 bases and 0 bases respectively, with 16 bases between them. This CDR3 is built from 16 residues. Looked up from germline, CDR1 is SGHNT and CDR2 is YYREEE (reference sequence). The CDR3 DNA sequence: TGTGCCAGCAGCACCGGCACCGGGAATTACCAAGAGACCCAGTACTTC. This sequence encodes CASSTGTGNYQETQYF.

This chain connects TRBV27 to TRBJ1-6, with a weak D call TRBD1 (5 bases). This CDR3 region has 16 residues. The germline V gene encodes CDR1 MNHEY and CDR2 SMNVEV (reference sequence). Trimming stripped 2 bases from V and 6 bases from J, with 14 bases between. This CDR3 is CASSLKTDWRNSPLHF. In DNA form, the CDR3 reads TGTGCCAGCAGTTTAAAGACAGACTGGCGTAATTCACCCCTCCACTTT.

The chain couples TRBV19 to TRBJ2-4; TRBD2 aligns across 11 bases. The ends lost 1 base at V and 3 bases at J; junction bases unmatched: 5. The germline gives CDR1 LNHDA, CDR2 SQIVND (reference sequence). The CDR3 runs to 17 residues. The CDR3 sequence: CASSIGGLADHKNIQYF. For the CDR3, the DNA is TGTGCCAGTAGTATAGGGGGACTAGCGGACCACAAAAACATTCAGTACTTC.

The rearrangement uses TRBV3-1 (or the pseudogene TRBV3-2) and TRBJ2-5, with 9 bases matching TRBD2. CDR1 and CDR2 (germline): LGHDT, YNNKEL (reference sequence). The ends lost 1 base at V and 6 bases at J; junction bases unmatched: 9. There are 16 residues in the CDR3. The DNA for the CDR3 is TGTGCCAGCAGCCAAGTGTCAGGGACTAGCTCCAAGACCCAGTACTTC. It translates to CASSQVSGTSSKTQYF.

The gene calls are TRBV3-1 (or the pseudogene TRBV3-2) and TRBJ1-6; 12 nucleotides align to TRBD1. This CDR3 contains 17 residues. The V and J ends lost 5 bases and 7 bases, in that order; junction bases with no gene match: 9. Per germline, CDR1 LGHDT and CDR2 YNNKEL (reference sequence). CDR3 DNA: TGTGCCAGCAGCTGGTGGGGACAGGGGGCCCGGAATTCACCCCTCCACTTT. As protein: CASSWWGQGARNSPLHF.

This sequence joins TRBV7-9 and TRBJ1-1; 8 positions match TRBD1. The V gene's germline CDR1 is SEHNR and CDR2 FQNEAQ (reference sequence). This CDR3 comprises 14 residues. Trimming took 2 bases from V and 7 from J; bases not matched to a gene: 6. CDR3 loop: CASSLQGAEGEAFF. CDR3 nucleotides: TGTGCCAGCAGCTTACAGGGGGCGGAGGGTGAAGCTTTCTTT.

V is TRBV7-2 and J is TRBJ2-5, with D hard to call. V was pared by 4 bases and J by 1 base, with 10 bases between. The CDR3 contains 14 residues. The germline gives CDR1 SGHTA, CDR2 FQGNSA. DNA of the CDR3: TGTGCCAGCAGCTCACGACATACCCAAGAGACCCAGTACTTC. Its translation is CASSSRHTQETQYF.

This clone was detected a few times. J is TRBJ1-1 and V is TRBV28; the D is unclear. V was clipped by 8 bases and J by 3 bases, with 7 bases between them. Per the germline V gene, CDR1 is MDHEN and CDR2 is SYDVKM. The CDR3 consists of 11 residues. This CDR3 reads CASPSDTEAFF. CDR3 nucleotides: TGTGCCAGCCCTTCCGACACTGAAGCTTTCTTT.

The CDR3 loop is CASSSGQGNTEAFF. In DNA, the CDR3 is TGTGCCAGCAGCTCGGGACAGGGGAACACTGAAGCTTTCTTT. The chain is built from TRBV13 and TRBJ1-1; 9 nucleotides match TRBD1. The germline CDR1 and CDR2 sequences are PRHDT and FYEKMQ (reference sequence). Trimming cost V 4 bases and J 1 base; bases outside gene matches: 1. This CDR3 is 14 amino acids long. The whole variable domain, filled in from reference TRBV13 and TRBJ1-1, reads AAGVIQSPRHLIKEKRETATLKCYPIPRHDTVYWYQQGPGQDPQFLISFYEKMQSDKGSIPDRFSAQQFSDYHSELNMSSLELGDSALYFCASSSGQGNTEAFFGQGTRLTVV.

This clone occurred a few times. The V gene is TRBV5-6, the J gene TRBJ2-7; D unresolved. The CDR3 runs 14 residues. Between the trimmed V and J ends, which lost 0 bases and 0 bases, there was a span of 7 bases. Per germline, CDR1 SGHDT and CDR2 YYEEEE. The CDR3 DNA reads as TGTGCCAGCAGCTTGGTGGCCAGCTCCTACGAGCAGTACTTC. It translates to CASSLVASSYEQYF.

This clone was seen only once. This sequence joins TRBV3-1 (or the pseudogene TRBV3-2) and TRBJ2-1; D gene unclear. The CDR3 length is 15 residues. V lost 1 base and J lost 2, with 9 bases in between. Germline V CDR1 and CDR2: LGHDT, YNNKEL (reference sequence). The CDR3 is CASSQVGATYNEQFF. The CDR3 bases are TGTGCCAGCAGCCAAGTCGGAGCTACCTACAATGAGCAGTTCTTC.

The chain has TRBV3-1 (or the pseudogene TRBV3-2) and TRBJ2-5; 8 nucleotides line up with TRBD1. V was clipped by 6 bases and J by 5 bases; unmatched bases: 8. CDR3 length equals 14 residues. The germline CDR1 and CDR2 sequences are LGHDT and YNNKEL (reference sequence). CDR3 nucleotide sequence: TGTGCCAGCAGGCCCTCAGGGGGCGCGGAGACCCAGTACTTC. It is translated as CASRPSGGAETQYF.